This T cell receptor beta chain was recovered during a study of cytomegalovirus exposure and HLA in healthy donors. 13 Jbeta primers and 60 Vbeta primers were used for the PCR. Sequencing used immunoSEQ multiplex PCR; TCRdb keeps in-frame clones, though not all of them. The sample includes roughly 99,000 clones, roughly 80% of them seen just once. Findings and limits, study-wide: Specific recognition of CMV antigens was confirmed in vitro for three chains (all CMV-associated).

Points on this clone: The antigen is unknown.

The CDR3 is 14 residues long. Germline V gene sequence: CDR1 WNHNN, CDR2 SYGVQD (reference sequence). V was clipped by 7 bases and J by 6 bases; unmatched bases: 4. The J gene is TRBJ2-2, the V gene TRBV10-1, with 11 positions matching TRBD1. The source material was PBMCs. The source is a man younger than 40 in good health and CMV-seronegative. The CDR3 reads CASTWDRGSGELFF. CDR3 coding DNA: TGCGCCAGCACATGGGACAGGGGGTCCGGGGAGCTGTTTTTT.